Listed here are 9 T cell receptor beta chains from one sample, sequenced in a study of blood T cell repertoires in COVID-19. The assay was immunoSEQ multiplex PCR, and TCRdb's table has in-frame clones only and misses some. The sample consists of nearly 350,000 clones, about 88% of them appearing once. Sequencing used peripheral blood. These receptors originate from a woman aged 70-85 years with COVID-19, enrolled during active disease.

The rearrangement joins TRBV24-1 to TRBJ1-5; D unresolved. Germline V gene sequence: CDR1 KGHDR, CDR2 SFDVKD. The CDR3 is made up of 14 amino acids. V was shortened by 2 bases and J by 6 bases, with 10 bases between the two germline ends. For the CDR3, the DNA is TGTGCCACCAGTGATTCGCGACATGGTCAGCCCCAGCATTTT. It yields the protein CATSDSRHGQPQHF.

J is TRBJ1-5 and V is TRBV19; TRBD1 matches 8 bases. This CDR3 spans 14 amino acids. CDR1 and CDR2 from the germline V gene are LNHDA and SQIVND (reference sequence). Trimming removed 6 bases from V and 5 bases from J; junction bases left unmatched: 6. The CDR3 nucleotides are TGTGCCAGTAGCCCGAGACAGGGGTATCAGCCCCAGCATTTT. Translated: CASSPRQGYQPQHF. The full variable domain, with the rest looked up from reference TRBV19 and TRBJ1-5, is DGGITQSPKYLFRKEGQNVTLSCEQNLNHDAMYWYRQDPGQGLRLIYYSQIVNDFQKGDIAEGYSVSREKKESFPLTVTSAQKNPTAFYLCASSPRQGYQPQHFGDGTRLSIL.

The CDR3 sequence: CASSLGAENSPLHF. As DNA, the CDR3 is TGCGCCAGCAGCTTGGGGGCAGAGAATTCACCCCTCCACTTT. The chain links TRBV5-1 to TRBJ1-6; D gene uncertain. Trimming removed 0 bases at V and 7 bases at J, with 8 bases between. The CDR3 has 14 amino acids. The germline CDR1 and CDR2 sequences are SGHRS and YFSETQ.

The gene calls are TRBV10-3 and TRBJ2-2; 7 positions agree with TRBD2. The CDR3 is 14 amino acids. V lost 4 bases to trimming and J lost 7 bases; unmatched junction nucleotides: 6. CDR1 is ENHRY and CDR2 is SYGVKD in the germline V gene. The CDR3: CAISGASGGGELFF. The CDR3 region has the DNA TGTGCCATCAGTGGGGCTAGCGGTGGCGGGGAGCTGTTTTTT.

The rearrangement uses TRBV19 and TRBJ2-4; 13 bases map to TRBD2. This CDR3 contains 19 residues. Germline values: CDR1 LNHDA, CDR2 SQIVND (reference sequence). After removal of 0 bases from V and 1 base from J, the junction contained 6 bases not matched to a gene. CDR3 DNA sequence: TGTGCCAGTAGTATAGACACACTAGCGGGGGGGCCGGCCAAAAACATTCAGTACTTC. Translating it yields CASSIDTLAGGPAKNIQYF.

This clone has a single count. In DNA, the CDR3 is TGTGCCAGTAGTATGGTCGGCCAGGCCTCCTACGAGCAGTACTTC. Its protein is CASSMVGQASYEQYF. V is TRBV19 and J is TRBJ2-7; no clear D gene. The CDR3 contains 15 residues. The germline V gene has CDR1 LNHDA and CDR2 SQIVND (reference sequence). With 3 bases removed from V and 0 bases from J, the gap between germline ends came to 12 bases.

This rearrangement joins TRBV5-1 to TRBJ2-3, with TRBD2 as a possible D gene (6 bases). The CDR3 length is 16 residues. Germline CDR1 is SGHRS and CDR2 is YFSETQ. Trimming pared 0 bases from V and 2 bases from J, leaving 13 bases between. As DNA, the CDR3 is TGCGCCAGCAGCTTGGCGGTTAGCGGCAACACAGATACGCAGTATTTT. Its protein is CASSLAVSGNTDTQYF.

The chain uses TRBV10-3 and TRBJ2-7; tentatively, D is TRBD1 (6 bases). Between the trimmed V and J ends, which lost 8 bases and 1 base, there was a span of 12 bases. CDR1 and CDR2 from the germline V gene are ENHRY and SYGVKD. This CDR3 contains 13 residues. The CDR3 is CAIGGRLSYEQYF. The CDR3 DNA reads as TGTGCCATCGGGGGCAGACTTTCCTACGAGCAGTACTTC.

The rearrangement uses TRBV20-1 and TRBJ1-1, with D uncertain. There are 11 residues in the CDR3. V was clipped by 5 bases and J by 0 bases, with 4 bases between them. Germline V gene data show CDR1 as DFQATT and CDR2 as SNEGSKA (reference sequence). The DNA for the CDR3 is TGCAGTGCTGTATTGAACACTGAAGCTTTCTTT. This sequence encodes CSAVLNTEAFF.